The clone carrying this TCR beta chain was picked up a small number of times. Its cognate antigen is unknown. The CDR3 is 14 amino acids. V dropped 8 bases and J dropped 2; count of bases not matched to a gene: 5. Germline V gene lookup returns CDR1 MNHNS and CDR2 SASEGT. Among the patients, none had received any treatment before thyroid surgery. This sample is drawn from a study of metastatic and nonmetastatic thyroid tumors. Study overall: Peripheral blood and tumor or nodule samples from malignant and benign thyroid patients were compared.

TCRdb re-processed the PCR reads through MiXCR. The sample has tens of thousands of clones, about a third seen once. Notes on the study in general: Versus benign nodules, malignant thyroid tumors reportedly had significantly higher TCR beta diversity, in blood and tumor.

This TCR was sampled from a female donor with papillary thyroid cancer or a benign thyroid nodule (not recorded which). Some clones in this sample may be carry-over from other donors' samples. Specimen: tumor tissue. V is TRBV6-1 and J is TRBJ2-1; TRBD2 matches 8 bases. The CDR3 DNA reads TGTGCCAGCCTCAGCGGGAGTACCTACAATGAGCAGTTCTTC. Residues: CASLSGSTYNEQFF.